The 2 T cell receptor beta chains given below trace back to one sample, sequenced in a study of cytomegalovirus exposure and HLA in healthy donors. Primers included in the PCR were 60 Vbeta and 13 Jbeta primers. Here immunoSEQ multiplex PCR was the method, and the copy in TCRdb shows in-frame clones only, minus some. The sample has about 200,000 clones, roughly four fifths seen once. What was sequenced was PBMCs. These receptors came from a woman aged 18-35 years in good health and CMV-seronegative.

The CDR3 DNA is TGTGCCAGCAGGTTGAGGGCCGATAGCTCCTACAATGAGCAGTTCTTC. Amino acids: CASRLRADSSYNEQFF. The chain combines TRBV7-9 with TRBJ2-1, with a tentative D call TRBD2 (5 bases). This CDR3 has 16 amino acids. V was trimmed by 6 bases and J by 0 bases, leaving 15 bases between them. Germline CDR1 and CDR2: SEHNR and FQNEAQ (reference sequence).

This clone was seen more than once but under ten times. CDR3 in amino acids: CASSFGQDEQYV. The CDR3 DNA reads as TGTGCCAGCAGTTTCGGACAGGACGAGCAGTACGTC. This rearrangement joins TRBV6-6 to TRBJ2-7; 7 nucleotides line up with TRBD1. The V and J ends lost 4 bases and 5 bases, in that order; junction bases with no gene match: 2. The CDR3 runs to 12 residues. CDR1 is MNHNY and CDR2 is SVGAGI in the germline V gene (reference sequence).